This passage covers 12 T cell receptor beta chains from one sample sequenced in a study of blood T cell repertoires in COVID-19. Clones were sequenced by immunoSEQ multiplex PCR, and TCRdb holds only the in-frame ones, with some missing. Among 150,000 to 200,000 clones listed, roughly 76% were seen once. The sample was peripheral blood. The receptor source for this set is a woman in her 50s with active or convalescent COVID-19.

The rearrangement uses TRBV30 and TRBJ1-4; D possibly corresponds to TRBD1 (6 bases). V gave up 2 bases and J gave up 0 bases, with 10 bases separating them. CDR1 and CDR2 (germline): GTSNPN, SVGIG (reference sequence). CDR3 length equals 15 residues. The CDR3 reads CAWSSHRATNEKLFF. The CDR3 bases are TGTGCCTGGAGTAGTCACAGGGCAACTAATGAAAAACTGTTTTTT.

This clone was counted a few times. This sequence joins TRBV28 and TRBJ1-5; the D gene is possibly TRBD1 (5 bases). V lost 6 bases, J lost 0 bases, and 12 bases lay in between. Looked up from germline, CDR1 is MDHEN and CDR2 is SYDVKM. The CDR3 extends over 15 amino acids. The CDR3 loop reads CASSPTVVSNQPQHF. Here the CDR3 DNA reads TGTGCCAGCAGCCCGACAGTCGTTAGCAATCAGCCCCAGCATTTT.

V usage is TRBV6-5 and J usage is TRBJ1-3, with 7 nucleotides matching TRBD1. Germline values: CDR1 MNHEY, CDR2 SVGAGI. The V gene end was trimmed by 10 bases and the J gene end by 1 base; junction bases not matched to a gene: 10. This CDR3 spans 15 amino acids. This CDR3 reads CAISLDRESGNTIYF. The CDR3 DNA sequence: TGTGCCATCAGCCTTGACAGGGAATCTGGAAACACCATATATTTT.

At least ten counts were recorded for this clone. The V and J genes are TRBV27 and TRBJ2-7, with 9 bases lining up with TRBD2. Trimming at V came to 5 bases and at J to 3 bases, leaving 8 bases not matched to a gene. Looked up from germline, CDR1 is MNHEY and CDR2 is SMNVEV (reference sequence). CDR3 length: 15 amino acids. The DNA of the CDR3 is TGTGCCAGCAGTCACCCCGGGACTAGCCACTACGAGCAGTACTTC. It is translated as CASSHPGTSHYEQYF.

V is TRBV6-2 or TRBV6-3 and J is TRBJ2-7; unclear D gene. Per the germline V gene, CDR1 is MNHEY and CDR2 is SVGEGT. This CDR3 region has 13 residues. The ends were cut back, 5 bases at V and 0 bases at J, with 8 bases in the middle. The CDR3 spells CASSKTSSYEQYF. The CDR3 DNA reads as TGTGCCAGCAGTAAGACAAGCTCCTACGAGCAGTACTTC.

The chain combines TRBV19 with TRBJ2-5; 12 bases line up with TRBD2. This CDR3 is built from 16 residues. Germline V CDR1 and CDR2: LNHDA, SQIVND (reference sequence). V trimming: 7 bases; J trimming: 2 bases; junction bases outside the gene matches: 8. DNA of the CDR3: TGTGCCAGTACCCCGACTAGCGGGGGCCCACAAGAGACCCAGTACTTC. Protein product: CASTPTSGGPQETQYF. Full variable domain (outside the CDR3, taken from reference TRBV19 and TRBJ2-5): DGGITQSPKYLFRKEGQNVTLSCEQNLNHDAMYWYRQDPGQGLRLIYYSQIVNDFQKGDIAEGYSVSREKKESFPLTVTSAQKNPTAFYLCASTPTSGGPQETQYFGPGTRLLVL.

This clone has only a few counts. The chain is built from TRBV4-3 and TRBJ1-2; D unresolved. Germline V gene data show CDR1 as LGHNA and CDR2 as YSLEER. Trimming took off 2 bases at V and 6 bases at J, with 16 bases between the two ends. This CDR3 spans 15 amino acids. The CDR3 loop reads CASSQSSAGSNGYTF. The DNA of the CDR3 is TGCGCCAGCAGCCAATCCTCAGCGGGGTCGAATGGCTACACCTTC.

The table lists this clone with a count of one. The chain employs TRBV7-9 and TRBJ1-3, with a possible D match to TRBD1 (5 bases). The germline gives CDR1 SEHNR, CDR2 FQNEAQ (reference sequence). This CDR3 has 13 amino acids. The V end was cut by 7 bases, the J end by 0 bases, with 7 bases between. The CDR3 DNA is TGTGCCAGCAAGGGGTTCTCTGGAAACACCATATATTTT. Encoded protein: CASKGFSGNTIYF.

V usage is TRBV30 and J usage is TRBJ1-5; D ambiguous. Germline-derived CDR1 and CDR2 are GTSNPN and SVGIG (reference sequence). The CDR3 spans 14 residues. V lost 2 bases to trimming and J lost 4 bases, with 12 bases between them. CDR3 bases: TGTGCCTGGAGTACCGGGATGCAAAATCAGCCCCAGCATTTT. It translates to CAWSTGMQNQPQHF.

The chain couples TRBV27 to TRBJ2-5; 9 bases align to TRBD2. This CDR3 has 14 amino acids. CDR1 MNHEY and CDR2 SMNVEV come from the germline V gene (reference sequence). V shed 5 bases and J 5 bases; nucleotides not matched to a gene: 6. CDR3: CASSRRGGVETQYF. CDR3 sequence (DNA): TGTGCCAGCAGTCGGCGGGGGGGGGTGGAGACCCAGTACTTC.

This clone showed up just once. V is TRBV9 and J is TRBJ2-4; TRBD1 aligns across 9 bases. The CDR3 length is 16 residues. J gave up 0 bases and V 3 bases, and 4 bases lay outside the gene matches. Per the germline V gene, CDR1 is SGDLS and CDR2 is YYNGEE. The CDR3 DNA reads TGTGCCAGCAGCGCCTTACAGGGGGCAGCCAAAAACATTCAGTACTTC. Residues: CASSALQGAAKNIQYF.

The J gene is TRBJ2-7, the V gene TRBV5-5; D not resolved. This CDR3 is 14 amino acids long. Between the trimmed V and J ends, which lost 1 base and 1 base, there was a span of 9 bases. The germline V gene has CDR1 SGHKS and CDR2 YYEKEE (reference sequence). The CDR3 loop reads CASSLSGSSYEQYF. CDR3 bases: TGTGCCAGCAGCTTGTCAGGCTCGTCCTACGAGCAGTACTTC.